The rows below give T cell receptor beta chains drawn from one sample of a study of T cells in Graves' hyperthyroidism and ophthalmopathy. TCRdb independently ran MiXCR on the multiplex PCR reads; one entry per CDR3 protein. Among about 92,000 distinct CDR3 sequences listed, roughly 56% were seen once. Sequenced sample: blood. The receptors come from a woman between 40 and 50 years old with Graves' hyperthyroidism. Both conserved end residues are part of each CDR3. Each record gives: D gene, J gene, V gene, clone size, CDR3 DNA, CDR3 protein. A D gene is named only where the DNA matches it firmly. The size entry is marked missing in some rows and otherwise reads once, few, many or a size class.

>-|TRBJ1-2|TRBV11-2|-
TGTGCCAGCAGCCCTTCAGGGAACTATGGCTACACCTTC
CASSPSGNYGYTF
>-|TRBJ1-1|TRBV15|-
TGTGCCACCAGCAGCGTAGAAGGGGGGAACACTGAAGCTTTCTTT
CATSSVEGGNTEAFF
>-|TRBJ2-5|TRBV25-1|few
TGTGCCAGAGAGTGGGAGACCCAGTACTTC
CAREWETQYF
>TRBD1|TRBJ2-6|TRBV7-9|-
TGTGCCAGCAGTCTGCAGGGGGAGCTCACCGGGGCCAACGTCCTGACTTTC
CASSLQGELTGANVLTF
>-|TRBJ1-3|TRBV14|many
TGTGCCAGCAGCCGGGGACTTTCTGGAAACACCATATATTTT
CASSRGLSGNTIYF
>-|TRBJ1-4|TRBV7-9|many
TGTGCCAGCAGCTTAGTTGGGGCGCCTGAAAAACTGTTTTTT
CASSLVGAPEKLFF
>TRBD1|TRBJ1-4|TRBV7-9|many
TGTGCCAGCAGCACTCGGACAGGATTAGGAAAACTGTTTTTT
CASSTRTGLGKLFF
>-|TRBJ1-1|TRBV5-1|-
TGCGCCAGCAGCTTGGGACGGTATAACACTGAAGCTTTCTTT
CASSLGRYNTEAFF
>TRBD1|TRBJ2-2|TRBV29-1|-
TGCAGCAGCTTTGGACAGGGGAACACCGGGGAGCTGTTTTTT
CSSFGQGNTGELFF
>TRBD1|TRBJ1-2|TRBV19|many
TGTGCCAGTAGGACAGGACAGGGGAACTATGGCTACACCTTC
CASRTGQGNYGYTF
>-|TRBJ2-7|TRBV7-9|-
TGTGCCAGCAGCTTGAACTTATACGAGCAGTACTTC
CASSLNLYEQYF
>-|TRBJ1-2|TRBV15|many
TGTGCCACCAGCAGTCAGGGTTACTATGGCTACACCTTC
CATSSQGYYGYTF
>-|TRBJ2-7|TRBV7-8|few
TGTGCCAGCAGCTTAGGAGGGGAGCTAAACTCCTACGAGCAGTACTTC
CASSLGGELNSYEQYF
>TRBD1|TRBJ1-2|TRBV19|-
TGTGCCAGTAGTAGAGCCGGGACAGGGGCGGATGGCTACACCTTC
CASSRAGTGADGYTF
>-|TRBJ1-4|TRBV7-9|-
TGTGCCAGCAAGGAAAAACTGTTTTTT
CASKEKLFF